This T cell receptor beta chain was captured in a study of cytomegalovirus exposure and HLA in healthy donors. Study-level results: Despite most TCR sequences being rare, some public TCRs occurred in many donors. Some TCR beta chains (roughly 150 of them) were listed as cytomegalovirus-associated.

V dropped 4 bases and J dropped 4; count of bases not matched to a gene: 9. The CDR3 extends over 17 amino acids. CDR1 and CDR2 (germline): SGHRS, YFSETQ. This PCR relied on a set of 60 Vbeta primers and 13 Jbeta primers. Data came from immunoSEQ multiplex PCR; TCRdb stores just in-frame clones and leaves some out. The table includes about 140,000 clones, around four fifths detected once. To note about this clone: Its antigen is still unknown.

The source of this sequence is a man in his forties in good health and CMV-seronegative. The chain carries TRBV5-1 and TRBJ2-5; 14 bases match TRBD2. What was sequenced was PBMCs. CDR3 protein: CASSAGTSGGRGETQYF. The CDR3 DNA reads TGCGCCAGCAGCGCCGGGACTAGCGGGGGCCGGGGAGAGACCCAGTACTTC. The whole variable domain, remainder taken from reference TRBV5-1 and TRBJ2-5, is KAGVTQTPRYLIKTRGQQVTLSCSPISGHRSVSWYQQTPGQGLQFLFEYFSETQRNKGNFPGRFSGRQFSNSRSEMNVSTLELGDSALYLCASSAGTSGGRGETQYFGPGTRLLVL.